This note documents a single T cell receptor (beta chain) sequence. Trimming took off 3 bases at V and 6 bases at J, with 6 bases between the two ends. The CDR3 totals 12 residues. Germline loops: CDR1 LGHNA, CDR2 YSLEER. This specimen belongs to a study of blood T cell repertoires in COVID-19. Those who participated ranged in age from roughly 18 to 89 years and resided in about two dozen US areas. Donors were grouped by their self-reported clinical history. Recovered participants had two consecutive negative NP/OP PCR tests, healthcare professional clearance, or symptom resolution. Assay: immunoSEQ multiplex PCR; the TCRdb copy retains only in-frame clones and omits some. The sample yields about 250,000 clones, more than 65% seen once.

The chain recombines TRBV4-3 with TRBJ2-1, with D perhaps TRBD2 (5 bases). This receptor was obtained from a man aged 50-60 years who had recovered from COVID-19. Input material: PBMCs or T cells enriched from blood (not recorded which). CDR3 bases: TGCGCCAGCAGCCACGGACTCAATGAGCAGTTCTTC. Translated: CASSHGLNEQFF.